Listed here are 27 T cell receptor beta chains from one sample, sequenced in a study of blood T cell repertoires in COVID-19 (dated by TCRdb to the early 2020s). Library preparation was by the immunoSEQ multiplex PCR assay. Entries here come from immuneACCESS through TCRdb and include only in-frame sequences with V and J called. Some clones fail to appear in such tables; in the studies checked, an unresolved V gene covers under half of the shortfall, and the cause of the remainder is unknown. For this sample there are some 300,000 clones; about 86% appear just once. The biggest ten clones account for roughly 13% of the sample. Sample: peripheral blood. These receptors were obtained from an older woman with COVID-19, enrolled during active disease.

The chain is built from TRBV6-1 and TRBJ1-2; unclear D gene. The CDR3 loop spans 14 amino acids. V was pared by 0 bases and J by 7 bases, with 12 bases between. Germline V gene sequence: CDR1 MNHNS, CDR2 SASEGT. The CDR3 coding sequence is TGTGCCAGCAGTGAAGCTCCCTTTACCAGTGGCTACACCTTC. Translating gives CASSEAPFTSGYTF.

The chain recombines TRBV19 with TRBJ2-3, with D possibly matching TRBD1 (5 bases). The CDR3 spans 14 residues. Germline V gene data show CDR1 as LNHDA and CDR2 as SQIVND (reference sequence). V was cut by 4 bases and J by 0 bases, with 8 bases left in between. The CDR3 DNA reads as TGTGCCAGTAGTAGGGCAGGGAGCACAGATACGCAGTATTTT. Translated, it gives CASSRAGSTDTQYF.

This chain connects TRBV5-1 to TRBJ2-5, with 14 positions matching TRBD2. Trimming removed 1 base from V and 4 bases from J; junction bases left unmatched: 6. CDR3 length: 17 amino acids. Germline assignment: CDR1 SGHRS and CDR2 YFSETQ. The CDR3: CASSLRLAGGPTETQYF. CDR3 nucleotides: TGCGCCAGCAGCTTGCGACTAGCGGGGGGGCCGACAGAGACCCAGTACTTC. Variable domain in full (rest from reference TRBV5-1 and TRBJ2-5): KAGVTQTPRYLIKTRGQQVTLSCSPISGHRSVSWYQQTPGQGLQFLFEYFSETQRNKGNFPGRFSGRQFSNSRSEMNVSTLELGDSALYLCASSLRLAGGPTETQYFGPGTRLLVL.

The chain couples TRBV20-1 to TRBJ1-2, with D unresolved. The length of the CDR3 is 11 residues. V dropped 3 bases and J dropped 6 bases, with 8 bases sitting between them. The germline CDR1 and CDR2 sequences are DFQATT and SNEGSKA (reference sequence). CDR3 DNA: TGCAGTGCTAGGAGGGAAGATGGCTACACCTTC. Translation gives CSARREDGYTF.

CDR3 sequence: CAISQGQTNGGEQYF. The CDR3 DNA is TGTGCCATCAGCCAAGGACAGACCAATGGGGGCGAGCAGTACTTC. The rearrangement uses TRBV10-3 and TRBJ2-7, with D possibly TRBD1 on 6 matching bases. Germline CDR1 and CDR2: ENHRY and SYGVKD. The CDR3 runs to 15 residues. V was trimmed by 6 bases and J by 6 bases, leaving 21 bases between them.

This clone showed up just a few times. The V gene is TRBV27, the J gene TRBJ2-3; D is possibly TRBD1 (6 bases). Germline-derived CDR1 and CDR2 are MNHEY and SMNVEV (reference sequence). This CDR3 is 18 amino acids long. Trimming left V 1 base short and J 0 bases short, with 17 bases between. The CDR3 protein is CASSLLTGMGTSTDTQYF. In DNA, the CDR3 is TGTGCCAGCAGTTTATTGACAGGAATGGGTACTAGCACAGATACGCAGTATTTT.

This chain links TRBV5-1 with TRBJ2-3, with D possibly matching TRBD1 (5 bases). V was cut by 3 bases and J by 0 bases, with 11 bases left in between. Germline CDR1 and CDR2: SGHRS and YFSETQ. CDR3 length: 15 residues. The CDR3 DNA reads as TGCGCCAGCAGCTACCAGGGTGCTAGCACAGATACGCAGTATTTT. This sequence encodes CASSYQGASTDTQYF.

The genes are TRBV19 and TRBJ2-5; weak D call: TRBD2 (5 bases). Trimming removed 3 bases from V and 1 base from J, with 18 bases in between. The germline V gene has CDR1 LNHDA and CDR2 SQIVND (reference sequence). This CDR3 contains 17 residues. CDR3 nucleotides: TGTGCCAGTAGTATCCGAGGAGTGGCAGGACTCCAAGAGACCCAGTACTTC. Translating it yields CASSIRGVAGLQETQYF.

The V call is TRBV11-2, the J call TRBJ1-1, with D hard to call. V lost 2 bases and J 0 bases, leaving 10 bases between the germline ends. The CDR3 sequence is 15 residues long. In germline, CDR1 is SGHAT, CDR2 FQNNGV. As DNA, the CDR3 is TGTGCCAGCAGCTTACAGACATCACTGAACACTGAAGCTTTCTTT. This codes for CASSLQTSLNTEAFF.

The chain carries TRBV4-1 and TRBJ2-1; D gene unclear. Trimming left V 4 bases short and J 5 bases short, with 12 bases between. CDR1 is MGHRA and CDR2 is YSYEKL in the germline V gene. CDR3 length: 14 residues. CDR3 residues: CASSPRGRNNEQFF. DNA of the CDR3: TGCGCCAGCAGCCCCAGAGGCCGAAACAATGAGCAGTTCTTC.

The chain joins TRBV19 to TRBJ2-7, with D perhaps TRBD1 (5 bases). There are 15 residues in the CDR3. Germline assignment: CDR1 LNHDA and CDR2 SQIVND (reference sequence). Trimming took 3 bases from V and 7 from J, leaving 19 bases between them. In nucleotides, the CDR3 is TGTGCCAGTAGTATTTCCGACAGTCATACAAGGGAGCAGTACTTC. Its protein is CASSISDSHTREQYF.

V and J are TRBV9 and TRBJ2-1; 10 positions match TRBD2. This CDR3 contains 15 residues. The V segment lost 1 base and the J segment 7 bases; nucleotides outside the gene matches: 5. CDR1 and CDR2 (germline): SGDLS, YYNGEE. The CDR3 sequence is CASSVLAGVPNEQFF. The CDR3 DNA is TGTGCCAGCAGCGTACTAGCGGGGGTACCTAATGAGCAGTTCTTC.

V is TRBV5-4 and J is TRBJ2-5; a weak D match, TRBD1 (6 bases). From germline, CDR1 is SGHNT and CDR2 YYREEE (reference sequence). The CDR3 sequence is 15 residues long. V dropped 0 bases and J dropped 2 bases, with 11 bases sitting between them. CDR3 DNA: TGTGCCAGCAGCTTGGTTGGGGGACAACAAGAGACCCAGTACTTC. It yields the protein CASSLVGGQQETQYF.

This clone was counted ten times or more. The chain uses TRBV12-3 or TRBV12-4 and TRBJ1-2; no clear D. Between the trimmed V and J ends, which lost 6 bases and 3 bases, there was a span of 11 bases. CDR3 length equals 13 residues. The CDR3 bases are TGTGCCAGCAGCCCTGCCGGTGACTATGGCTACACCTTC. Amino acids: CASSPAGDYGYTF.

V is TRBV29-1 and J is TRBJ2-3, with D unclear. V dropped 6 bases and J dropped 0 bases, with 19 bases sitting between them. Germline values: CDR1 SQVTM, CDR2 ANQGSEA. CDR3 length: 16 amino acids. The CDR3 DNA is TGCAGCGTGAAGTCTCAGGCCACCCTTAGCACAGATACGCAGTATTTT. This sequence encodes CSVKSQATLSTDTQYF.

The chain uses TRBV6-5 and TRBJ2-6; TRBD1 might be the D (5 bases). The V gene's germline CDR1 is MNHEY and CDR2 SVGAGI. The ends were cut back, 9 bases at V and 4 bases at J, with 13 bases in the middle. CDR3 size: 14 residues. The CDR3 DNA reads as TGTGCCAGTTATTCAGGGTCCGGGGCCAACGTCCTGACTTTC. It yields the protein CASYSGSGANVLTF.

The chain has TRBV3-1 (or the pseudogene TRBV3-2) and TRBJ2-3, with D possibly matching TRBD2 (7 bases). The CDR3 is 17 residues long. Per the germline V gene, CDR1 is LGHDT and CDR2 is YNNKEL (reference sequence). V lost 0 bases and J 3 bases, leaving 16 bases between the germline ends. The CDR3 region has the DNA TGTGCCAGCAGCCAAGATCTCGGGGGGCGAGGGACAGATACGCAGTATTTT. Translation gives CASSQDLGGRGTDTQYF.

The chain has TRBV6-5 and TRBJ1-2, with 8 bases that match TRBD1. Per germline, CDR1 MNHEY and CDR2 SVGAGI. V gave up 6 bases and J gave up 6 bases; unmatched junction bases: 6. This CDR3 spans 13 amino acids. The chain's CDR3 is CASSPDRGDGYTF. The CDR3 bases are TGTGCCAGCAGCCCCGACAGGGGCGATGGCTACACCTTC.

With regard to this clone: In the same sample, other DNA sequences code for this CDR3. The gene calls are TRBV12-3 or TRBV12-4 and TRBJ1-2; D might be TRBD1 (6 bases). This CDR3 contains 13 residues. Trimming stripped 2 bases from V and 4 bases from J, with 8 bases between. The CDR3 DNA sequence: TGTGCCAGCAGTTTACAGGGGAGCTATGGCTACACCTTC. Its translation: CASSLQGSYGYTF.

The CDR3: CASSNGGSPTEAFF. The CDR3 DNA is TGTGCCAGCAGCAACGGAGGGTCCCCCACTGAAGCTTTCTTT. This chain connects TRBV21-1 to TRBJ1-1. TRBV21-1 is listed as a pseudogene. The CDR3 is 14 residues long.

In this sample, this clone turned up a few times. The V call is TRBV7-8, the J call TRBJ1-1; D is unresolved. The CDR3 loop spans 14 amino acids. CDR1 is SGHVS, CDR2 FQNEAQ, per germline. V was pared by 1 base and J by 1 base, with 7 bases between. CDR3 sequence: CASSLVRGNTEAFF. CDR3 nucleotide sequence: TGTGCCAGCAGCTTAGTCCGGGGGAACACTGAAGCTTTCTTT.

The chain recombines TRBV28 with TRBJ1-5; tentative D call: TRBD1 (6 bases). CDR1 and CDR2 from the germline V gene are MDHEN and SYDVKM. The CDR3 loop spans 16 amino acids. The V gene lost 3 bases and the J gene lost 1 base, with 13 bases spanning the gap. CDR3 sequence (DNA): TGTGCCAGCAGTTTGGCAGGGGCCGGGAGCAATCAGCCCCAGCATTTT. Amino acids: CASSLAGAGSNQPQHF.

The chain employs TRBV5-1 and TRBJ1-1, with D unresolved. V was clipped by 4 bases and J by 1 base, with 11 bases between them. Germline CDR1 SGHRS, CDR2 YFSETQ. The CDR3 sequence is 14 residues long. CDR3 residues: CASSPRERNTEAFF. The CDR3 region has the DNA TGCGCCAGCAGCCCCCGAGAGAGGAACACTGAAGCTTTCTTT.

With regard to this clone: Its ends do not fully match the called genes, so a read error is possible. The chain is built from TRBV29-1 and TRBJ2-1; TRBD2 might be the D (5 bases). This CDR3 region has 13 residues. Germline CDR1 reads SQVTM; CDR2 reads ANQGSEA. Written as DNA, the CDR3 is TGCAGCGTTGAGTCTAGCTCCGACAATGAGCAGTTCTTC. This translates into CSVESSSDNEQFF.

There are a few counts of this clone. The chain combines TRBV12-3 or TRBV12-4 with TRBJ2-2, with TRBD2 matching 7 bases. The CDR3 extends over 12 amino acids. Losses at the gene ends were 3 bases for V and 8 bases for J; bases not matched to a gene: 0. The CDR3 spells CASSLGGGELFF. Written as DNA, the CDR3 is TGTGCCAGCAGTTTGGGAGGGGGGGAGCTGTTTTTT.

This clone was detected only a few times. The rearrangement joins TRBV20-1 to TRBJ1-2, with TRBD1 matching over 8 bases. The germline V gene has CDR1 DFQATT and CDR2 SNEGSKA (reference sequence). There are 13 residues in the CDR3. Trimming cost V 3 bases and J 4 bases; bases outside gene matches: 4. As DNA, the CDR3 is TGCAGTGCTAGTGAACAGGGGGGCTATGGCTACACCTTC. Translating gives CSASEQGGYGYTF.

The gene calls are TRBV10-1 and TRBJ2-7, with TRBD1 matching 11 bases. J gave up 7 bases and V 4 bases, and 6 bases lay outside the gene matches. Germline V gives CDR1 WNHNN, CDR2 SYGVQD (reference sequence). The CDR3 has 14 amino acids. CDR3 amino acids: CASSGTGGEREQYF. The CDR3 nucleotides read TGCGCCAGCAGTGGGACAGGGGGCGAGAGGGAGCAGTACTTC.